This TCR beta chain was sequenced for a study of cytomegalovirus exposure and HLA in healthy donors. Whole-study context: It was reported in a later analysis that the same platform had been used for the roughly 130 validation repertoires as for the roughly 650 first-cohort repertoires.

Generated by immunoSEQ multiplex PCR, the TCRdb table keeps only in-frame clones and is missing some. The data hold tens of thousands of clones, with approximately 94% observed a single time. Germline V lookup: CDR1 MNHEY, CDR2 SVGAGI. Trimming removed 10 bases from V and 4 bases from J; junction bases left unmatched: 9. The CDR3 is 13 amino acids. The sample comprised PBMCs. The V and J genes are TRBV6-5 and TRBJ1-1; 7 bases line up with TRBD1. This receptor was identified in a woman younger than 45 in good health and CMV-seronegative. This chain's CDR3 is CATHNSGGTEAFF. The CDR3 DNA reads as TGTGCCACCCACAACTCAGGGGGCACTGAAGCTTTCTTT.